These 25 T cell receptor beta chains came from one sample sequenced in a study of PD-L1 blockade in urothelial cancer. This sample's time point: pretreatment peripheral blood. The method was immunoSEQ multiplex PCR; TCRdb's version includes in-frame clones alone and lacks a portion of them. The sample yields about 72,000 clones, around 86% seen once. The material sequenced was PBMCs, taken around atezolizumab (anti-PD-L1) treatment. The receptor set was obtained from a man aged 55-75 years with urothelial cancer.

The V and J genes are TRBV9 and TRBJ2-1; D remains unclear. This CDR3 has 14 residues. Per the germline V gene, CDR1 is SGDLS and CDR2 is YYNGEE. V shed 0 bases and J shed 9 bases, with 13 bases lying between them. The CDR3 reads CASSVEQQITEQFF. In DNA form, the CDR3 reads TGTGCCAGCAGCGTAGAACAGCAGATCACTGAGCAGTTCTTC.

This clone was counted once. The chain joins TRBV5-8 to TRBJ1-1; D call uncertain. In germline, CDR1 is SGHTS, CDR2 YDEGEE. The CDR3 spans 16 residues. V gave up 0 bases and J gave up 1 base, with 13 bases separating them. CDR3 in DNA: TGTGCCAGCAGCTTGGGGGGAGTGAGCCCGAACACTGAAGCTTTCTTT. Amino acids: CASSLGGVSPNTEAFF.

This chain joins TRBV7-9 and TRBJ2-3; D is ambiguous. Looked up from germline, CDR1 is SEHNR and CDR2 is FQNEAQ (reference sequence). This CDR3 comprises 13 residues. V lost 5 bases and J 2 bases, leaving 8 bases between the germline ends. In DNA, the CDR3 is TGTGCCAGCAGCACAACTAACACAGATACGCAGTATTTT. Encoded protein: CASSTTNTDTQYF.

This clone was observed once. The chain employs TRBV4-3 and TRBJ1-3; tentative D call: TRBD1 (5 bases). There are 19 residues in the CDR3. V dropped 4 bases and J dropped 0 bases, with 22 bases sitting between them. Germline CDR1 reads LGHNA; CDR2 reads YSLEER. CDR3 DNA: TGCGCCAGCAGCCCAAGATTGGCAGGGCTCCCCTCCTCTGGAAACACCATATATTTT. It specifies CASSPRLAGLPSSGNTIYF.

The chain is built from TRBV5-4 and TRBJ2-7; 11 nucleotides agree with TRBD2. The CDR3 has 16 residues. Germline CDR1 is SGHNT and CDR2 is YYREEE (reference sequence). Trimming took 3 bases from V and 5 from J; bases not matched to a gene: 10. The CDR3 protein is CASSSRLAGRRDEQYF. The DNA for the CDR3 is TGTGCCAGCAGCTCTCGACTAGCGGGGCGGCGGGACGAGCAGTACTTC.

This chain connects TRBV4-1 to TRBJ1-2, with D possibly matching TRBD1 (5 bases). Trimming removed 1 base from V and 2 bases from J, with 14 bases in between. This CDR3 comprises 16 residues. Germline CDR1 MGHRA, CDR2 YSYEKL. The CDR3 nucleotides read TGCGCCAGCAGCCAAGGGGGGGGTTACGCGAACTATGGCTACACCTTC. It is translated as CASSQGGGYANYGYTF.

V and J are TRBV28 and TRBJ2-3; possibly TRBD1 for D (5 bases). Germline CDR1 and CDR2: MDHEN and SYDVKM. The CDR3 is made up of 14 amino acids. Trimming shortened V by 5 bases and J by 0 bases, and 9 bases separated the two germline ends. This CDR3 is CASSPQGSTDTQYF. The CDR3 nucleotides are TGTGCCAGCAGTCCTCAGGGTAGCACAGATACGCAGTATTTT.

The chain employs TRBV11-3 and TRBJ1-1, with no clear D. Germline CDR1 reads SGHNT; CDR2 reads YENEEA. The CDR3 covers 13 residues. The ends were cut back, 2 bases at V and 4 bases at J, with 8 bases in the middle. DNA for the CDR3: TGTGCCAGCAGCTTATTGTCGGGCACTGAAGCTTTCTTT. It is translated as CASSLLSGTEAFF.

The chain is built from TRBV19 and TRBJ1-6, with 8 bases identical to TRBD1. The CDR3 spans 15 residues. CDR1 is LNHDA, CDR2 SQIVND, per germline (reference sequence). V shed 5 bases and J 6 bases; nucleotides not matched to a gene: 6. DNA for the CDR3: TGTGCCAGTAGTCTTGGGACAGGTTCTAATTCACCCCTCCACTTT. Its translation: CASSLGTGSNSPLHF.

This chain joins TRBV19 and TRBJ2-5, with 12 bases identical to TRBD2. V dropped 3 bases and J dropped 3; count of bases not matched to a gene: 5. Germline loops: CDR1 LNHDA, CDR2 SQIVND (reference sequence). CDR3 length: 16 residues. The CDR3 protein is CASSIEASGGEETQYF. Here the CDR3 DNA reads TGTGCCAGTAGTATTGAGGCTAGCGGGGGGGAAGAGACCCAGTACTTC.

The V gene is TRBV18, the J gene TRBJ2-2; no reliable D call. The CDR3 is 17 amino acids. With 2 bases removed from V and 0 bases from J, the gap between germline ends came to 13 bases. CDR1 and CDR2 (germline): KGHSH, LQKENI. The CDR3 DNA is TGTGCCAGCTCACCAGGGTCCAGGCGCGCGAACACCGGGGAGCTGTTTTTT. As protein: CASSPGSRRANTGELFF.

The V call is TRBV4-1, the J call TRBJ2-5; 7 bases fit TRBD2. V lost 5 bases, J lost 5 bases, and 5 bases stayed unmatched. CDR1 is MGHRA, CDR2 YSYEKL, per germline. This CDR3 is built from 13 residues. Here the CDR3 reads CASSGGGRETQYF. CDR3 in DNA: TGCGCCAGCAGCGGCGGGGGTAGGGAGACCCAGTACTTC.

The chain uses TRBV5-5 and TRBJ1-4; the D gene is possibly TRBD1 (5 bases). CDR3 size: 13 residues. The V end was cut by 5 bases, the J end by 4 bases, with 9 bases between. The germline CDR1 and CDR2 sequences are SGHKS and YYEKEE (reference sequence). The CDR3 loop is CASRQQGNEKLFF. The CDR3, as DNA: TGTGCCAGCAGACAGCAGGGTAATGAAAAACTGTTTTTT.

This clone was picked up a small number of times. V is TRBV19 and J is TRBJ2-3; tentative D call: TRBD1 (5 bases). This CDR3 spans 14 amino acids. Germline CDR1 reads LNHDA; CDR2 reads SQIVND (reference sequence). The germline V and J ends were trimmed by 10 bases and 1 base, with 15 bases remaining between them. CDR3 DNA sequence: TGTGCCACGAGTCCGCGACAGCGCACAGATACGCAGTATTTT. The encoded protein is CATSPRQRTDTQYF.

This clone was counted a single time. The V call is TRBV9, the J call TRBJ2-1; 11 bases line up with TRBD1. This CDR3 is 16 amino acids long. V lost 1 base and J lost 4; bases outside the gene matches: 4. The V gene's germline CDR1 is SGDLS and CDR2 YYNGEE. As DNA, the CDR3 is TGTGCCAGCAGCGTAATAGGGACAGGGGGGTACAATGAGCAGTTCTTC. Amino acid sequence: CASSVIGTGGYNEQFF.

The chain links TRBV30 to TRBJ1-3, with TRBD1 as a possible D gene (6 bases). This CDR3 has 15 amino acids. The ends were cut back, 0 bases at V and 4 bases at J, with 13 bases in the middle. Per the germline V gene, CDR1 is GTSNPN and CDR2 is SVGIG (reference sequence). The CDR3: CAWSVLVGAGNTIYF. CDR3 in DNA: TGTGCCTGGAGTGTACTAGTGGGGGCCGGAAACACCATATATTTT.

The V gene is TRBV11-2, the J gene TRBJ2-5, with 9 positions matching TRBD1. Germline CDR1 and CDR2: SGHAT and FQNNGV. CDR3 length: 14 residues. V trimming: 4 bases; J trimming: 2 bases; junction bases outside the gene matches: 2. CDR3 in amino acids: CASSWGQGQETQYF. The DNA for the CDR3 is TGTGCCAGCAGCTGGGGACAGGGACAAGAGACCCAGTACTTC.

The sample holds a few counts of this clone. The gene calls are TRBV29-1 and TRBJ2-7, with a weak D call TRBD1 (5 bases). V lost 5 bases and J lost 2, with 10 bases in between. The V gene's germline CDR1 is SQVTM and CDR2 ANQGSEA. The CDR3 spans 12 residues. The CDR3 coding sequence is TGCAGCGTTAAGTCGACAGCCTACGAGCAGTACTTC. This codes for CSVKSTAYEQYF.

This chain connects TRBV4-1 to TRBJ2-7; a possible D gene is TRBD1 (5 bases). The V gene lost 1 base and the J gene lost 3 bases, with 13 bases spanning the gap. The CDR3 is 15 residues long. Looked up from germline, CDR1 is MGHRA and CDR2 is YSYEKL. CDR3 sequence: CASSQAPGQLYEQYF. The CDR3 DNA reads TGCGCCAGCAGCCAAGCCCCAGGGCAACTCTACGAGCAGTACTTC.

The chain joins TRBV11-2 to TRBJ1-6; 7 bases are a match to TRBD1. Trimming cost V 5 bases and J 3 bases; bases outside gene matches: 4. In germline, CDR1 is SGHAT, CDR2 FQNNGV. This CDR3 spans 15 amino acids. Here the CDR3 reads CASSVGQDYNSPLHF. The CDR3 nucleotides read TGTGCCAGCAGCGTTGGACAGGACTATAATTCACCCCTCCACTTT.

This chain connects TRBV5-6 to TRBJ2-5, with TRBD2 matching 12 bases. CDR1 is SGHDT and CDR2 is YYEEEE in the germline V gene. Germline trimming cut 1 base from V and 2 bases from J; bases unmatched to any gene: 3. This CDR3 has 16 residues. The CDR3 reads CASSLTSGGFQETQYF. The CDR3 DNA sequence: TGTGCCAGCAGCTTGACTAGCGGGGGGTTTCAAGAGACCCAGTACTTC.

This rearrangement joins TRBV7-9 to TRBJ2-1; unclear D gene. The germline gives CDR1 SEHNR, CDR2 FQNEAQ (reference sequence). Trimming took off 1 base at V and 9 bases at J, with 10 bases between the two ends. The length of the CDR3 is 13 residues. DNA for the CDR3: TGTGCCAGCAGCTTAGACGGAGCCGCTGAGCAGTTCTTC. This gives the protein CASSLDGAAEQFF.

The J gene is TRBJ2-1, the V gene TRBV11-2, with TRBD1 identical over 9 bases. Losses at the gene ends were 1 base for V and 6 bases for J; bases not matched to a gene: 1. CDR3 length equals 14 residues. CDR1 and CDR2 from the germline V gene are SGHAT and FQNNGV. CDR3 sequence reads: CASSLGTGANEQFF. The CDR3 nucleotides read TGTGCCAGCAGCTTAGGGACAGGGGCCAATGAGCAGTTCTTC.

The chain combines TRBV7-9 with TRBJ1-1, with 8 nucleotides matching TRBD1. The CDR3 is 15 residues long. V trimming: 5 bases; J trimming: 3 bases; junction bases outside the gene matches: 8. Germline lookup yields CDR1 SEHNR and CDR2 FQNEAQ (reference sequence). The CDR3 DNA reads as TGTGCCAGCAGCCCGAGGACAGGGTGGGACACTGAAGCTTTCTTT. Translating gives CASSPRTGWDTEAFF.

The V and J genes are TRBV9 and TRBJ2-1; D is unclear. Trimming cost V 3 bases and J 0 bases, with 13 bases left between them. The CDR3 has 16 residues. Germline CDR1 SGDLS, CDR2 YYNGEE. The CDR3 nucleotides are TGTGCCAGCAGCGGCACGAACTTTAGCTCCTACAATGAGCAGTTCTTC. As protein: CASSGTNFSSYNEQFF.